This T cell receptor (beta chain) was recovered during a study of T-cell reconstitution after alpha-beta-depleted transplantation in children (TCRdb year 2016). Turning to the overall study: Using TCR repertoire profiling, the study quantitatively followed how T-cell immune reconstitution unfolded in children after TCRalphabeta/CD19-depleted allogeneic hematopoietic cell transplantation.

Trimming accounts for 3 bases at V and 1 base at J, while the number of junction bases matched to no gene is 4. The cysteine opens and the phenylalanine closes a CDR3 of 15 amino acids. Of all the DNA, just the CDR3 is kept, 45 bases in frame from base 1. Sequences KGHSH (CDR1) and LQKENI (CDR2) are obtained from the germline V gene. Ten or more counts support this clonotype. Its target antigen remains unknown. It has no much larger one-base neighbor in the sample; base qualities were not kept. Summary of the overall study and its limitations: In some patients, high TCRbeta diversity at day 60 was attributed to recipient T cells and intrathymic progenitors that had survived conditioning. The apparently early alphabetaT-cell count recovery about two months after transplant was reportedly dependent on only several hundred rapidly expanded clones derived from non-depleted graft cells. Over the following months the frequencies of hyperexpanded clones went down, and after one year T-cell counts and TCRbeta diversity were mostly credited to newly produced T cells.

This sample's treatment or condition label indicates: allogeneic hematopoietic cell transplantation with graft depleted of TCRalphabeta T cells and CD19 B cells. Transplant recipients were children who received TCRalphabeta/CD19-depleted allogeneic hematopoietic cell grafts. Library preparation was by PCR. This sample was sequenced with an Illumina HiSeq 2500. Molecular barcoding was employed in the preparation of TCR libraries, with unique molecular identifiers being used to normalize TCRbeta repertoire quantification. The public sequencing data were trimmed at Q25 with fastp and processed into clonotypes with MiXCR by TCRdb, which kept only in-frame beta chains. Records with the same CDR3 protein are collapsed into one entry carrying the most frequent genes and DNA. The sample contains fewer than 150,000 distinct CDR3 sequences, under 25% of them found a single time. The leading ten clones occupy roughly a tenth of the sample.

The chain couples TRBV18 to TRBJ1-1, and TRBD1 aligns with 8 junction nucleotides. The receptor was derived from a male patient aged 2-15 years who had a stem cell transplant for chronic granulomatous disease, so the T cells may come from the graft donor. Specimen: PBMCs, mostly from graft donor cells, collected 180 days after TCRalphabeta/CD19-depleted stem cell transplant. The nucleotide sequence is given as TGTGCCAGCTCACCTATCGGACAGGGGAACACTGAAGCTTTCTTT. It encodes CASSPIGQGNTEAFF.